One and the same sample provided the 12 T cell receptor beta chains below, sequenced in a study of blood T cell repertoires in COVID-19. Profiled with immunoSEQ multiplex PCR; TCRdb holds only in-frame clones, not every one. The sample shows tens of thousands of clones, 70% to 90% of them seen only once. The sequenced material came from peripheral blood. The receptors originated from a woman in her seventies with acute or convalescent COVID-19.

This clone was detected only a few times. The chain employs TRBV11-2 and TRBJ1-1, with unresolved D. Looked up from germline, CDR1 is SGHAT and CDR2 is FQNNGV. The CDR3 loop spans 15 amino acids. Trimming stripped 6 bases from V and 0 bases from J, with 14 bases between. CDR3: CASRGVRGLNTEAFF. The CDR3 DNA reads TGTGCCAGCAGGGGCGTGAGAGGGTTGAACACTGAAGCTTTCTTT.

The V and J genes are TRBV10-3 and TRBJ2-3; a possible D gene is TRBD2 (7 bases). CDR3 length equals 16 residues. The germline V gene encodes CDR1 ENHRY and CDR2 SYGVKD. V shed 7 bases and J shed 4 bases, with 21 bases lying between them. CDR3 region: CAIKWLGGGGADTQYF. The CDR3 DNA reads as TGTGCCATCAAATGGCTGGGCGGAGGGGGGGCAGATACGCAGTATTTT.

This chain links TRBV7-6 with TRBJ1-3; 11 nucleotides line up with TRBD1. V lost 8 bases and J lost 6; bases outside the gene matches: 6. The CDR3 sequence is 14 residues long. In germline, CDR1 is SGHVS, CDR2 FNYEAQ. In DNA, the CDR3 is TGTGCCAGCCGGGACAGGGGGTTCGAAAACACCATATATTTT. Residues: CASRDRGFENTIYF.

The chain recombines TRBV9 with TRBJ2-1; D is perhaps TRBD2 (5 bases). Between the trimmed V and J ends, which lost 4 bases and 8 bases, there was a span of 19 bases. The CDR3 extends over 15 amino acids. Germline CDR1 and CDR2: SGDLS and YYNGEE. The CDR3 here is CASSRTSLPRDEQFF. The CDR3 DNA follows: TGTGCCAGCAGCCGCACTAGTCTGCCCCGGGATGAGCAGTTCTTC.

In its sample, this clone was seen once. V and J are TRBV3-1 (or the pseudogene TRBV3-2) and TRBJ1-5; D is unresolved. V was shortened by 10 bases and J by 3 bases, with 16 bases between the two germline ends. Germline V gene sequence: CDR1 LGHDT, CDR2 YNNKEL (reference sequence). This CDR3 has 14 amino acids. For the CDR3, the DNA is TGTGCCACCTCCCGGGGTATGGACAATCAGCCCCAGCATTTT. Translated: CATSRGMDNQPQHF.

This chain links TRBV11-2 with TRBJ1-2; 7 nucleotides agree with TRBD1. V lost 8 bases, J lost 3 bases, and 15 bases stayed unmatched. This CDR3 is 16 amino acids long. From germline, CDR1 is SGHAT and CDR2 FQNNGV. CDR3 nucleotides: TGTGCCAGCTCGACCGGGACAGTTGGTTTCTACTATGGCTACACCTTC. It translates to CASSTGTVGFYYGYTF.

The rearrangement links TRBV24-1 to TRBJ1-5, with 7 bases matching TRBD1. V was clipped by 5 bases and J by 3 bases; unmatched bases: 9. CDR3 length: 16 residues. Germline CDR1 reads KGHDR; CDR2 reads SFDVKD. CDR3: CATSGRDSDLNQPQHF. The CDR3 nucleotides are TGTGCCACCAGTGGTCGGGACAGTGATCTCAATCAGCCCCAGCATTTT.

The chain couples TRBV2 to TRBJ2-3; no firm D call. The CDR3 has 15 residues. Between the trimmed V and J ends, which lost 4 bases and 0 bases, there was a span of 11 bases. Germline V lookup: CDR1 SNHLY, CDR2 FYNNEI. CDR3 residues: CASSAWYSSTDTQYF. CDR3 sequence (DNA): TGTGCCAGCAGTGCTTGGTACTCTAGCACAGATACGCAGTATTTT. The full variable domain, with the rest looked up from reference TRBV2 and TRBJ2-3, is EPEVTQTPSHQVTQMGQEVILRCVPISNHLYFYWYRQILGQKVEFLVSFYNNEISEKSEIFDDQFSVERPDGSNFTLKIRSTKLEDSAMYFCASSAWYSSTDTQYFGPGTRLTVL.

The genes are TRBV28 and TRBJ2-5, with 7 bases aligning to TRBD2. The ends lost 3 bases at V and 5 bases at J; junction bases unmatched: 6. There are 14 residues in the CDR3. Germline V lookup: CDR1 MDHEN, CDR2 SYDVKM. In nucleotides, the CDR3 is TGTGCCAGCAGTTTCGCGGGAGAAGGTGAGACCCAGTACTTC. Translating it yields CASSFAGEGETQYF.

This chain joins TRBV27 and TRBJ2-7; D unclear. CDR3 size: 14 residues. Looked up from germline, CDR1 is MNHEY and CDR2 is SMNVEV (reference sequence). Trimming removed 5 bases from V and 0 bases from J, with 11 bases in between. This chain's CDR3 is CASSPRQHSYEQYF. The CDR3 DNA reads as TGTGCCAGCAGTCCAAGACAACACTCCTACGAGCAGTACTTC.

This clone was detected once. V usage is TRBV5-1 and J usage is TRBJ2-1, with TRBD2 matching 7 bases. The trim removed 0 bases at V and 5 bases at J, leaving 14 bases unmatched. Germline CDR1 reads SGHRS; CDR2 reads YFSETQ. The CDR3 runs to 18 residues. CDR3 sequence (DNA): TGCGCCAGCAGCTTGGGAGGAGCGGGACCGGTAGGTGACAATGAGCAGTTCTTC. This encodes CASSLGGAGPVGDNEQFF.

This rearrangement joins TRBV10-1 to TRBJ2-1, with D perhaps matching TRBD2 (6 bases). Germline values: CDR1 WNHNN, CDR2 SYGVQD (reference sequence). This CDR3 contains 16 residues. Between the trimmed V and J ends, which lost 3 bases and 0 bases, there was a span of 12 bases. DNA for the CDR3: TGCGCCAGCAGTGAAATGGCCGGGAGCTCCTACAATGAGCAGTTCTTC. This codes for CASSEMAGSSYNEQFF.